This TCR beta chain emerged from a study of blood T cell repertoires in COVID-19 (dated by TCRdb to 2018 to 2020). Notes on the research overall: Samples covering the acute and convalescent phases of COVID-19 were provided by collaborators in the United States, Italy and Spain. Deeply sampled blood TCRbeta repertoires from subjects exposed to, actively infected with, or recovered from COVID-19 were included in the dataset. A de-identified subject ID, COVID-19 status, age in years and sex were almost always included in the sample metadata. A freely available public database, intended as a resource for researchers studying the immune response to SARS-CoV-2, is where the repertoires were released. Where HLA class I and class II types were available, the types were taken from metadata supplied by the sample provider, not from assay-based typing. Samples were obtained from the ongoing ImmuneRACE study (first 160 participants) and from some 1,300 subjects provided by 6 global collaborators. The material from the prospective study consisted of cDNA or gDNA derived from T cells, B-cell-depleted T cells, or PBMCs.

What the work shows at the level of the full study, not this receptor alone: The quantity of clinical and demographic metadata differed by source and by participant and was supplied without curation.

The immunoSEQ Assay, a bias-controlled multiplex PCR, was used to amplify TCRbeta CDR3 regions from genomic DNA. The paper's data handling went like this. The number of nucleated cells in each sample was estimated from the amplification of reference gene primers within the assay. To quantify the absolute abundance of each unique TCRbeta CDR3 rearrangement, sequence reads were collapsed and filtered. Productive Simpson clonality was computed per sample as the square root of Simpson's diversity index over productive rearrangements. TCRdb took this table from immuneACCESS and kept in-frame rearrangements with V and J called. Such tables lack part of the clones; where checked against another copy, unresolved V genes explain under half of the gap, and the rest is unexplained. Clone size and the V and J calls come from that table; the DNA yielded D and trimming. The sample contains 85,000 to 100,000 clones, about 88% of them found a single time. Around a sixth of the sample is taken by the ten largest.

The CDR3 spans 14 residues, from the cysteine through the phenylalanine. The retained sequence is limited to the CDR3, 42 bases, with the frame set at the first base. The germline V gene (reference sequence) sets CDR1 to GTSNPN and CDR2 to SVGIG. V has 7 bases trimmed and J has 4 bases trimmed; junction bases matching no gene number 10. Each collaborating institution followed its own protocols to collect whole blood in K2EDTA tubes. For TCRbeta analysis, collaborators shipped samples as frozen whole blood, isolated PBMCs, or DNA extracted from either of those sample types. Regarding this clone: The target of this receptor is not known. Base qualities are not at hand, and no much larger clone is one base apart.

The sample comprised peripheral blood. The V and J segments used are TRBV30 and TRBJ1-3; the central 7 bases match TRBD1. The receptor's source is a woman aged 60-75 years with acute or convalescent COVID-19. The DNA sequence is as follows: TGTGCCTCCTCCCGGAGGGGGCCAGGAAACACCATATATTTT. It codes for CASSRRGPGNTIYF.